This T cell receptor (beta chain) was captured in a study of T cell responses to AZD1222 COVID-19 vaccine. Germline V CDR1 and CDR2: SQVTM, ANQGSEA. The CDR3 totals 14 residues. V trimming: 1 base; J trimming: 3 bases; junction bases outside the gene matches: 0. The repertoire was sequenced with immunoSEQ multiplex PCR; TCRdb's copy has only in-frame clones and lacks some. The sample holds about 96,000 clones, roughly 90% seen once. With regard to this clone: Its antigen is unidentified.

Notes on the study in general: Reports indicate that nearly half of spike-specific TCRs are directed at unmutated variant regions.

This chain uses TRBV29-1 with TRBJ1-1; 12 bases are shared with TRBD1. The source was peripheral blood, collected on day 0 of AZD1222 vaccination. The source of this sequence is an adult in good health. Here the CDR3 reads CSVEGDRGHTEAFF. The CDR3 coding sequence is TGCAGCGTTGAAGGGGACAGGGGGCACACTGAAGCTTTCTTT. The full variable domain, its missing parts supplied by reference TRBV29-1 and TRBJ1-1, is SAVISQKPSRDICQRGTSLTIQCQVDSQVTMMFWYRQQPGQSLTLIATANQGSEATYESGFVIDKFPISRPNLTFSTLTVSNMSPEDSSIYLCSVEGDRGHTEAFFGQGTRLTVV.